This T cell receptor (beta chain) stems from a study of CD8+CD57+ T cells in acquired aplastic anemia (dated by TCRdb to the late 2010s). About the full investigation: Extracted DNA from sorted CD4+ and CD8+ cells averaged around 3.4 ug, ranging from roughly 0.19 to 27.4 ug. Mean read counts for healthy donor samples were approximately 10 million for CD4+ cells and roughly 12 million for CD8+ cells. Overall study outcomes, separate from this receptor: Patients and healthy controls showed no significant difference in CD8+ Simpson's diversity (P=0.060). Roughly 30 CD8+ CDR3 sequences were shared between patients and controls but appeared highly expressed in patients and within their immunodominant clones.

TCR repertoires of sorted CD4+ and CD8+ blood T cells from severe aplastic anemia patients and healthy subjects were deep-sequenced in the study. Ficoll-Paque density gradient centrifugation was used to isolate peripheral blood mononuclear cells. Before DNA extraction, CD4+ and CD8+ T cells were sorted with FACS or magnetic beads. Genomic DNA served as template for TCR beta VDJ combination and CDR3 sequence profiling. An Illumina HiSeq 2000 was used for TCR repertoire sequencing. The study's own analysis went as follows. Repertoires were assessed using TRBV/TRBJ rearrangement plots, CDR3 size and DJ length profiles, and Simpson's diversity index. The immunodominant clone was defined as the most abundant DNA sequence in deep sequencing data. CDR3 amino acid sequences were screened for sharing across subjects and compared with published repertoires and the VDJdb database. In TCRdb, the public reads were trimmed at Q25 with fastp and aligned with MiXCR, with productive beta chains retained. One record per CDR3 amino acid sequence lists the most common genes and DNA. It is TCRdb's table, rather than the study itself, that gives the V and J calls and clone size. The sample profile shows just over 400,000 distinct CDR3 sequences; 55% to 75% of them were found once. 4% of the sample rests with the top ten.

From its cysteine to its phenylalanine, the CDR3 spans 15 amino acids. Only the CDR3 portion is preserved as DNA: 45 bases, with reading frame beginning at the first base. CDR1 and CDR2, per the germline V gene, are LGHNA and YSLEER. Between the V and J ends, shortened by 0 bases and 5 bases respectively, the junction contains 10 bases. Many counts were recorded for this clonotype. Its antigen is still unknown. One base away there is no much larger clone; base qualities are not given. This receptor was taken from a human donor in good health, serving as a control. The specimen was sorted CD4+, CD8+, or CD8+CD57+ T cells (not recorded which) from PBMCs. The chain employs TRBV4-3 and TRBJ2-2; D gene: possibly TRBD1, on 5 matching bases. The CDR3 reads CASSQDLAGTGELFF. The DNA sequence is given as TGCGCCAGCAGCCAAGATCTCGCAGGGACCGGGGAGCTGTTTTTT.